This T cell receptor (beta chain) was found in a study of T cell clones after liver transplantation. Turning to the study itself: TCRbeta sequencing after a pre-transplant mixed lymphocyte reaction identified graft-donor-reactive clones, later tracked in post-transplant blood. Graft-donor-reactive sequences were compared with third-party-reactive TCRbeta sequences from pre-transplant mixed lymphocyte reactions.

Details on this clone: Its antigen remains unidentified.

Sequenced by immunoSEQ multiplex PCR; TCRdb stores in-frame clones only, minus some. The sample includes 6,000 to 9,000 clones, 80% of them seen just once. Findings and caveats of the study: In 5 of 8 subjects, circulating graft-donor-reactive CD4 TCRbeta sequences fell significantly after transplant.

Sorting of unstimulated PBMCs yielded separate CD3+CD4+ and CD3+CD8+ fractions. The CDR3 runs 20 residues. The specimen comprised CD8+ T cells from blood, sampled before liver transplant. The V call is TRBV21-1, the J call TRBJ1-3; TRBD1 is taken as the D call from the table, unchecked against the DNA. TRBV21-1 is assigned pseudogene status. The TCR originated in a human donor who received a liver transplant. Here the CDR3 DNA reads TGTGCCAGTGACCTGCCGGAGGACAGGGTATATCCCTACTCTGGAAACACCATATATTTT. It specifies CASDLPEDRVYPYSGNTIYF.